The present T cell receptor beta chain was sequenced within a study of blood T cell repertoires in COVID-19. Across the study: In each case, the material was cDNA or gDNA derived from T cells, B-cell-depleted T cells, or PBMCs.

This clone came up many times. Assay: immunoSEQ multiplex PCR; the TCRdb copy retains only in-frame clones and omits some. Of around 92,000 clones listed, over 80% are singletons. Germline values: CDR1 SEHNR, CDR2 FQNEAQ (reference sequence). The CDR3 totals 12 residues. V dropped 8 bases and J dropped 4 bases, with 12 bases sitting between them. Sequenced sample: peripheral blood. The TCR comes from a woman aged 80 or older with acute or convalescent COVID-19. V and J are TRBV7-9 and TRBJ2-7; D call uncertain. This CDR3 reads CASSKGPYEQYF. CDR3 nucleotide sequence: TGTGCCAGCTCGAAAGGGCCTTACGAGCAGTACTTC.